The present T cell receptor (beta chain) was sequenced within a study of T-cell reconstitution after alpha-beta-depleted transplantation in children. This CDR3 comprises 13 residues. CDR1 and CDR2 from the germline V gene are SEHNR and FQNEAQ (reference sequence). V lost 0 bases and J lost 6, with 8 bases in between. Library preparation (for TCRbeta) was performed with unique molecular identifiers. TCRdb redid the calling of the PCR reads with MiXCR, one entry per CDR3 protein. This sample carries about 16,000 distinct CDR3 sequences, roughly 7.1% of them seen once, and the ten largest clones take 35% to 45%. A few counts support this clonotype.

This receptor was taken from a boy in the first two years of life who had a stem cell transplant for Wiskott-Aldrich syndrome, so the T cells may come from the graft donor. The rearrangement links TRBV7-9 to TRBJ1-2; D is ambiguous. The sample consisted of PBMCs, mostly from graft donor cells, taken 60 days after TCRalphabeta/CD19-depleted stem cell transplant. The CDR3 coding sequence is TGTGCCAGCAGCTTAGCGCTAACGGATGGCTACACCTTC. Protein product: CASSLALTDGYTF.